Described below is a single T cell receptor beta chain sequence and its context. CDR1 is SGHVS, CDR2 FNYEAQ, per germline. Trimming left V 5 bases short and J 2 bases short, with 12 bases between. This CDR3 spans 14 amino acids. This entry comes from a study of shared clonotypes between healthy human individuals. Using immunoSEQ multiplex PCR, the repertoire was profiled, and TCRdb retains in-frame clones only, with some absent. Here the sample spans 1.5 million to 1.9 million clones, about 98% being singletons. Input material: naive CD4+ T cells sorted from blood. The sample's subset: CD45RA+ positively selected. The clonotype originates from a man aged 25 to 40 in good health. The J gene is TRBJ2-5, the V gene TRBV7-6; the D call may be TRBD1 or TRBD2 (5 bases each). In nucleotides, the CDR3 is TGTGCCAGCAGCGCCCGGGACCTGCAAGAGACCCAGTACTTC. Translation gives CASSARDLQETQYF.